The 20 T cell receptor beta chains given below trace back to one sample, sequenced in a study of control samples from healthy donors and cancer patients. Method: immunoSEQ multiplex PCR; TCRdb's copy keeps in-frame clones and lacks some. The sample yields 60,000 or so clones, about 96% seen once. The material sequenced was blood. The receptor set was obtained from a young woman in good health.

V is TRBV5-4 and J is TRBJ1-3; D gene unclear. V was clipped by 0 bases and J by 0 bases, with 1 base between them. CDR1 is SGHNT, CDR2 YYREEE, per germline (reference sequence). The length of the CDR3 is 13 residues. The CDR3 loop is CASSLDSGNTIYF. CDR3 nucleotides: TGTGCCAGCAGCTTGGACTCTGGAAACACCATATATTTT.

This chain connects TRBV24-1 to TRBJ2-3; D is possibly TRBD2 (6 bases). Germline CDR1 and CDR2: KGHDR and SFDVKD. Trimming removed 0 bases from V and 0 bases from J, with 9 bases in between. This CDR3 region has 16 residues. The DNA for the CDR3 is TGTGCCACCAGTGATTTGGGCGGGGCCAGCACAGATACGCAGTATTTT. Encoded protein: CATSDLGGASTDTQYF.

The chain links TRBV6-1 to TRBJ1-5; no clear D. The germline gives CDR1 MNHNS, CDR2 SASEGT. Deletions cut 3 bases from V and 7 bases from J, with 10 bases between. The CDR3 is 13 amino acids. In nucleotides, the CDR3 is TGTGCCAGCAGTGACCTGTCGGAACAGCCCCAGCATTTT. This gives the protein CASSDLSEQPQHF.

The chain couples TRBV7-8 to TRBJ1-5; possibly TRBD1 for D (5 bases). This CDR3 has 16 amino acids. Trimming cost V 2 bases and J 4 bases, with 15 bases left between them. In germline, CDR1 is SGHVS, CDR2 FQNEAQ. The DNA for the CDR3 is TGTGCCAGCAGCTTACGATCAGGGCCCGGGAATCAGCCCCAGCATTTT. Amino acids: CASSLRSGPGNQPQHF.

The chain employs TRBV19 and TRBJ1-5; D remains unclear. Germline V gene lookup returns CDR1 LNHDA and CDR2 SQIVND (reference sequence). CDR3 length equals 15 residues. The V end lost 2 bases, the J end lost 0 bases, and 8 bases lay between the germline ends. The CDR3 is CASSIPPVSNQPQHF. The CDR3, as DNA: TGTGCCAGTAGTATACCCCCTGTTAGCAATCAGCCCCAGCATTTT. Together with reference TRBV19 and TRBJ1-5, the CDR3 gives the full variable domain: DGGITQSPKYLFRKEGQNVTLSCEQNLNHDAMYWYRQDPGQGLRLIYYSQIVNDFQKGDIAEGYSVSREKKESFPLTVTSAQKNPTAFYLCASSIPPVSNQPQHFGDGTRLSIL.

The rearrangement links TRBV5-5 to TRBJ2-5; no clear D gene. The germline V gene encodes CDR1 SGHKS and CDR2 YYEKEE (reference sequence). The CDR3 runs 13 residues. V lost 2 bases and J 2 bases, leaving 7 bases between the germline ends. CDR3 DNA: TGTGCCAGCAGCTTCCCCGCTCAAGAGACCCAGTACTTC. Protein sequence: CASSFPAQETQYF.

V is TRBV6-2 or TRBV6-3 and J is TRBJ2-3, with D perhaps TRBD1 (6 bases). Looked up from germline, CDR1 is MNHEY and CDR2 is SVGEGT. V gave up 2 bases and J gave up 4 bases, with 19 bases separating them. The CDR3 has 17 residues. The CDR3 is CASSYSPGTSRADTQYF. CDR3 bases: TGTGCCAGCAGTTACAGTCCCGGGACAAGTCGCGCAGATACGCAGTATTTT.

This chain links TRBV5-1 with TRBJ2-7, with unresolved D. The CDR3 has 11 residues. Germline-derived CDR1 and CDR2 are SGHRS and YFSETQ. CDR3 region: CSYIDCYEQYF. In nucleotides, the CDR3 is TGCTCTTACATAGACTGCTACGAGCAGTACTTC.

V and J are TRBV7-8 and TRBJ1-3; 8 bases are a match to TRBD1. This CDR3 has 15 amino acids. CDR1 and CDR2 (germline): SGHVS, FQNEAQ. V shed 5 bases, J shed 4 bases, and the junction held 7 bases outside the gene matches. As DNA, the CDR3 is TGTGCCAGCAGCCAGATAGGGACAGGCGGAAACACCATATATTTT. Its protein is CASSQIGTGGNTIYF.

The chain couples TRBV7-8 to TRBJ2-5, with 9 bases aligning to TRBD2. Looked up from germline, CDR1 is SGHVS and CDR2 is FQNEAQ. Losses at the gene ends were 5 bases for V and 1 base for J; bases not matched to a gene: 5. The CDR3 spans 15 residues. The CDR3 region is CASSQGTSRQETQYF. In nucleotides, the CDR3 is TGTGCCAGCAGCCAGGGGACTAGCCGCCAAGAGACCCAGTACTTC.

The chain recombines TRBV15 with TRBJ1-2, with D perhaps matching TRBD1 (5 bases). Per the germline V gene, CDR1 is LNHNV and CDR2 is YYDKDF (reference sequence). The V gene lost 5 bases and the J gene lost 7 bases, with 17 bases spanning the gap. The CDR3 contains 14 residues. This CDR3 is CATSGGLEGSGYTF. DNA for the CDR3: TGTGCCACCAGCGGAGGACTCGAGGGGTCTGGCTACACCTTC.

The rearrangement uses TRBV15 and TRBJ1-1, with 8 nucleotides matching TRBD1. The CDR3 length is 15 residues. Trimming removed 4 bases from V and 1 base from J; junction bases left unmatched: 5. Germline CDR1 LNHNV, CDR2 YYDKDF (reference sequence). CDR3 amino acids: CATSKGQVSNTEAFF. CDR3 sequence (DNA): TGTGCCACCAGCAAGGGACAGGTATCGAACACTGAAGCTTTCTTT.

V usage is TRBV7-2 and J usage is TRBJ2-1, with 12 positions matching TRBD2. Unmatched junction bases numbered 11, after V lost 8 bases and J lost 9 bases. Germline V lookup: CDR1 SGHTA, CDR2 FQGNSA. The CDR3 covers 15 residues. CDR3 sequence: CASRIQLAGGGEQFF. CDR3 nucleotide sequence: TGTGCCAGCCGTATCCAACTAGCGGGGGGCGGTGAGCAGTTCTTC.

This CDR3 reads CASRQQLNSPLHF. CDR3 nucleotide sequence: TGTGCCAGTAGACAGCAGCTGAATTCACCCCTCCACTTT. The chain combines TRBV19 with TRBJ1-6; D not certain. This CDR3 region has 13 residues. V lost 6 bases to trimming and J lost 7 bases, with 10 bases between them. The germline CDR1 and CDR2 sequences are LNHDA and SQIVND (reference sequence).

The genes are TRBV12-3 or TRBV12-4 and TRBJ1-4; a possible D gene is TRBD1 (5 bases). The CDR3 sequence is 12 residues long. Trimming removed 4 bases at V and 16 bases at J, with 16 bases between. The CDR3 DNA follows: TGTGCCAGCAGTTCCCAGGGTCTCCAACGGTTTTTT. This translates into CASSSQGLQRFF.

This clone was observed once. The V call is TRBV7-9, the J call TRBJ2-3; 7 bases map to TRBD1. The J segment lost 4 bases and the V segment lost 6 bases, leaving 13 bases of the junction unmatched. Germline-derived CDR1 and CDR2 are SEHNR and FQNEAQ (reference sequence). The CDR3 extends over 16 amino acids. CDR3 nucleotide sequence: TGTGCCAGCAGTTATAACCCGGACAGGTGGCCAGATACGCAGTATTTT. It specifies CASSYNPDRWPDTQYF.

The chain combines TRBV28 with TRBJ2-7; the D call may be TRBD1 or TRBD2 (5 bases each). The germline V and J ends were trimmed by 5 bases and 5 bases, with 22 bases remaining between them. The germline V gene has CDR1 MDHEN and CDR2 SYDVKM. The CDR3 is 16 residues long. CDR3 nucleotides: TGTGCCAGCAGTCTACTATTTACAGAGGGGCGCAACGAGCAGTACTTC. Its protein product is CASSLLFTEGRNEQYF.

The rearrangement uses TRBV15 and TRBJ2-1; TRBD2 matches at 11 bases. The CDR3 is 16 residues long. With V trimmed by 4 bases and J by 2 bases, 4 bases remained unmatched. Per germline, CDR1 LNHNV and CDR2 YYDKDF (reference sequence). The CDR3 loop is CATSTLSGGAYNEQFF. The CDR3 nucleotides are TGTGCCACCAGCACCCTTAGCGGGGGGGCCTACAATGAGCAGTTCTTC.

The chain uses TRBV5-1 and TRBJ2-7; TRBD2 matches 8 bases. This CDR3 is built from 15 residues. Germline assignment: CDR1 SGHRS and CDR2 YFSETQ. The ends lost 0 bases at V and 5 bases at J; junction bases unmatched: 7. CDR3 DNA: TGCGCCAGCAGCTTGGGGGGACTAGAAGGAGACGAGCAGTACTTC. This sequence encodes CASSLGGLEGDEQYF. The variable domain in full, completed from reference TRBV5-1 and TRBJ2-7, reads KAGVTQTPRYLIKTRGQQVTLSCSPISGHRSVSWYQQTPGQGLQFLFEYFSETQRNKGNFPGRFSGRQFSNSRSEMNVSTLELGDSALYLCASSLGGLEGDEQYFGPGTRLTVT.

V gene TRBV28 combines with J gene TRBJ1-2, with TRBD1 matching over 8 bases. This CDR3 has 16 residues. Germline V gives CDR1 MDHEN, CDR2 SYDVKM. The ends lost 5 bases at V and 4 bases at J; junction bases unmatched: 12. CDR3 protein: CASSGPRQGRGYGYTF. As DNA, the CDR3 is TGTGCCAGCAGTGGACCGAGACAGGGGCGCGGCTATGGCTACACCTTC.